Shown below are 15 T cell receptor beta chains from a single sample sequenced in a study of response to subunit inactivated influenza vaccine. A single record per CDR3 protein comes from TCRdb applying MiXCR to the RT-PCR reads. This table has 500,000 to 600,000 distinct CDR3 sequences, around 15% appearing once. The source was PBMCs from blood, collected 11 to 12 days after vaccination. These receptors all stem from a man aged 50-59 years who received an inactivated influenza vaccine.

In this sample, this clonotype turned up a few times. The rearrangement links TRBV30 to TRBJ1-5; D not resolved. Germline CDR1 GTSNPN, CDR2 SVGIG (reference sequence). The CDR3 covers 13 residues. V was cut by 2 bases and J by 6 bases, with 11 bases left in between. CDR3 sequence: CAWSRALGQPQHF. The CDR3 DNA sequence: TGTGCCTGGAGTCGTGCTCTCGGTCAGCCCCAGCATTTT.

The gene calls are TRBV6-2 or TRBV6-3 and TRBJ2-7; tentatively, D is TRBD1 (6 bases). This CDR3 contains 17 residues. Trimming removed 0 bases from V and 5 bases from J, with 20 bases in between. The germline V gene has CDR1 MNHEY and CDR2 SVGEGT. This CDR3 reads CASSYSSITGWHDEQYF. CDR3 coding DNA: TGTGCCAGCAGTTACTCGAGCATTACAGGGTGGCATGACGAGCAGTACTTC.

The chain links TRBV5-1 to TRBJ2-5, with D possibly matching TRBD2 (6 bases). Per germline, CDR1 SGHRS and CDR2 YFSETQ. Trimming removed 2 bases at V and 0 bases at J, with 8 bases between. CDR3 length: 14 amino acids. The CDR3 is CASSFRGYQETQYF. In DNA, the CDR3 is TGCGCCAGCAGCTTTCGGGGGTACCAAGAGACCCAGTACTTC.

This clonotype turned up a few times. The chain joins TRBV4-1 to TRBJ2-1; TRBD2 aligns across 7 bases. Germline V gene data show CDR1 as MGHRA and CDR2 as YSYEKL. The CDR3 spans 16 residues. The junction had 3 bases not matched to a gene; V was cut back by 1 base and J by 0 bases. The CDR3 sequence is CASSQGEGGSYNEQFF. CDR3 bases: TGCGCCAGCAGCCAAGGGGAGGGAGGCTCCTACAATGAGCAGTTCTTC.

This chain connects TRBV4-1 to TRBJ2-1; a possible D gene is TRBD1 (6 bases). CDR3 length: 14 residues. Looked up from germline, CDR1 is MGHRA and CDR2 is YSYEKL. V lost 3 bases, J lost 3 bases, and 9 bases lay in between. For the CDR3, the DNA is TGCGCCAGCAGCCAGGGGGCAAACTACAATGAGCAGTTCTTC. This codes for CASSQGANYNEQFF.

The chain uses TRBV9 and TRBJ2-3; D might be TRBD2 (6 bases). Trimming pared 0 bases from V and 0 bases from J, leaving 8 bases between. The CDR3 totals 15 residues. CDR1 is SGDLS and CDR2 is YYNGEE in the germline V gene. CDR3: CASSVVGTSTDTQYF. In DNA form, the CDR3 reads TGTGCCAGCAGCGTAGTAGGGACTAGCACAGATACGCAGTATTTT. The complete variable domain, with remaining parts taken from reference TRBV9 and TRBJ2-3, reads DSGVTQTPKHLITATGQRVTLRCSPRSGDLSVYWYQQSLDQGLQFLIQYYNGEERAKGNILERFSAQQFPDLHSELNLSSLELGDSALYFCASSVVGTSTDTQYFGPGTRLTVL.

The sample holds a few counts of this clonotype. The rearrangement links TRBV5-1 to TRBJ2-5, with D tentatively TRBD1 (6 bases). The germline gives CDR1 SGHRS, CDR2 YFSETQ. The CDR3 is made up of 13 amino acids. V lost 4 bases, J lost 5 bases, and 12 bases lay in between. CDR3 DNA: TGCGCCAGCAGCACGGACAGCTCGGAGACCCAGTACTTC. It codes for CASSTDSSETQYF.

The J gene is TRBJ2-7, the V gene TRBV5-4; 7 nucleotides match TRBD1. V was clipped by 4 bases and J by 2 bases; unmatched bases: 12. Germline assignment: CDR1 SGHNT and CDR2 YYREEE (reference sequence). This CDR3 spans 16 amino acids. This CDR3 reads CASSTRGQSEPYEQYF. The CDR3 DNA sequence: TGTGCCAGCAGCACGAGGGGACAGTCGGAGCCCTACGAGCAGTACTTC.

The chain employs TRBV12-3 or TRBV12-4 and TRBJ1-2; unclear D gene. The CDR3 length is 11 residues. V gave up 2 bases and J gave up 8 bases, with 6 bases separating them. CDR3 region: CASSLSRGYTF. CDR3 sequence (DNA): TGTGCCAGCAGTTTATCGAGGGGCTACACCTTC.

This chain connects TRBV29-1 to TRBJ2-7; 7 bases fit TRBD1. This CDR3 spans 12 amino acids. The V gene end was trimmed by 1 base and the J gene end by 6 bases; junction bases not matched to a gene: 3. Germline lookup yields CDR1 SQVTM and CDR2 ANQGSEA. The CDR3 sequence: CSVEVQGTEQYF. The CDR3 bases are TGCAGCGTTGAAGTACAGGGGACCGAGCAGTACTTC.

The chain combines TRBV28 with TRBJ2-1, with D possibly TRBD2 on 6 matching bases. Germline V gene sequence: CDR1 MDHEN, CDR2 SYDVKM. V lost 7 bases and J 4 bases, leaving 11 bases between the germline ends. The CDR3 consists of 13 residues. The CDR3 nucleotides read TGTGCCAGCACCCCCGGGACTTACAATGAGCAGTTCTTC. Protein product: CASTPGTYNEQFF.

This clonotype was seen a handful of times. The gene calls are TRBV18 and TRBJ2-1, with 12 positions matching TRBD2. The CDR3 spans 19 residues. Trimming removed 4 bases from V and 2 bases from J; junction bases left unmatched: 12. Per germline, CDR1 KGHSH and CDR2 LQKENI. The CDR3 sequence is CASSLLPTSGRDAYNEQFF. The CDR3 DNA reads as TGTGCCAGCTCACTCCTGCCGACTAGCGGGAGAGATGCCTACAATGAGCAGTTCTTC. The whole variable domain, remainder taken from reference TRBV18 and TRBJ2-1, is NAGVMQNPRHLVRRRGQEARLRCSPMKGHSHVYWYRQLPEEGLKFMVYLQKENIIDESGMPKERFSAEFPKEGPSILRIQQVVRGDSAAYFCASSLLPTSGRDAYNEQFFGPGTRLTVL.

This clonotype was counted many times. The V gene is TRBV12-3 or TRBV12-4, the J gene TRBJ1-3; D is unresolved. V was clipped by 2 bases and J by 1 base, with 9 bases between them. CDR3 length: 15 residues. The CDR3 region is CASSLLSDSGNTIYF. As DNA, the CDR3 is TGTGCCAGCAGTTTATTGTCCGATTCTGGAAACACCATATATTTT.

This clonotype was recorded a few times. The chain joins TRBV5-1 to TRBJ2-5; D possibly corresponds to TRBD1 (5 bases). This CDR3 comprises 14 residues. Germline values: CDR1 SGHRS, CDR2 YFSETQ. V gave up 1 base and J gave up 1 base, with 8 bases separating them. CDR3 protein: CASSLMGPQETQYF. In DNA form, the CDR3 reads TGCGCCAGCAGCTTGATGGGGCCCCAAGAGACCCAGTACTTC.

V gene TRBV11-2 combines with J gene TRBJ2-1, with 15 bases lining up with TRBD2. Germline CDR1 reads SGHAT; CDR2 reads FQNNGV. After removal of 5 bases from V and 3 bases from J, the junction contained 14 bases not matched to a gene. CDR3 length: 20 amino acids. The CDR3 DNA reads TGTGCCAGCAGCCCCTGGACTAGCGGGAGGGCCACACCAGACTACAATGAGCAGTTCTTC. Amino acid sequence: CASSPWTSGRATPDYNEQFF.